Following are 10 T cell receptor beta chains from one sample sequenced in a study of T cells in localized non-small cell lung cancer. Method: immunoSEQ multiplex PCR; TCRdb's copy keeps in-frame clones and lacks some. The sample has about 33,000 clones, roughly 88% seen once. Sequenced here: peripheral blood, sampled before any cancer treatment. These receptor sequences come from a man aged 35-75 years with stage I lung adenocarcinoma.

V usage is TRBV5-1 and J usage is TRBJ1-1; D call uncertain. Trimming removed 0 bases from V and 1 base from J, with 7 bases in between. The CDR3 runs 14 residues. Germline assignment: CDR1 SGHRS and CDR2 YFSETQ. The CDR3 protein is CASSLAPPNTEAFF. The CDR3 DNA is TGCGCCAGCAGCTTGGCGCCTCCGAACACTGAAGCTTTCTTT.

The chain combines TRBV18 with TRBJ1-1; D possibly corresponds to TRBD1 (6 bases). With 6 bases removed from V and 6 bases from J, the gap between germline ends came to 11 bases. The CDR3 runs 12 residues. Germline V gives CDR1 KGHSH, CDR2 LQKENI. The CDR3 DNA reads TGTGCCAGCTCCCGACAGGATTCTGAAGCTTTCTTT. This sequence encodes CASSRQDSEAFF.

This chain uses TRBV9 with TRBJ2-5, with TRBD2 matching over 7 bases. This CDR3 spans 15 amino acids. Germline CDR1 is SGDLS and CDR2 is YYNGEE. Unmatched junction bases numbered 6, after V lost 2 bases and J lost 2 bases. CDR3 region: CASSVGNGGQETQYF. DNA for the CDR3: TGTGCCAGCAGCGTTGGGAACGGGGGGCAAGAGACCCAGTACTTC.

CDR3 residues: CASSDVGDYGYTF. The DNA of the CDR3 is TGTGCCAGCAGTGATGTAGGGGACTATGGCTACACCTTC. V and J are TRBV2 and TRBJ1-2, with D maybe TRBD1 (5 bases). Trimming pared 3 bases from V and 3 bases from J, leaving 8 bases between. Germline CDR1 is SNHLY and CDR2 is FYNNEI. The CDR3 loop spans 13 amino acids.

The J gene is TRBJ1-2, the V gene TRBV19, with no clear D. The CDR3 sequence is 15 residues long. Germline CDR1 reads LNHDA; CDR2 reads SQIVND (reference sequence). V was trimmed by 2 bases and J by 8 bases, leaving 18 bases between them. The CDR3 loop is CASSILPDGLRGYTF. The DNA of the CDR3 is TGTGCCAGTAGTATACTTCCGGACGGGCTTCGGGGCTACACCTTC.

The rearrangement uses TRBV6-1 and TRBJ1-5, with a tentative D call TRBD1 (5 bases). Germline values: CDR1 MNHNS, CDR2 SASEGT. CDR3 length equals 16 residues. Trimming stripped 4 bases from V and 7 bases from J, with 20 bases between. CDR3 in DNA: TGTGCCAGCAGTGCAGCTATGGGGAGGGGCGTCCAGCCCCAGCATTTT. Translating gives CASSAAMGRGVQPQHF.

The V call is TRBV14, the J call TRBJ2-5; D is unclear. Trimming shortened V by 3 bases and J by 1 base, and 0 bases separated the two germline ends. The CDR3 is 11 residues long. Germline V gene lookup returns CDR1 SGHDN and CDR2 FVKESK. The CDR3 region has the DNA TGTGCCAGCAGCCACCAAGAGACCCAGTACTTC. This translates into CASSHQETQYF.

This rearrangement joins TRBV27 to TRBJ2-7; D may be TRBD1 or TRBD2 (6 bases each). The CDR3 extends over 15 amino acids. The germline V and J ends were trimmed by 7 bases and 9 bases, with 25 bases remaining between them. Germline V gives CDR1 MNHEY, CDR2 SMNVEV (reference sequence). The CDR3 sequence is CASTSTGGGLRWQYF. The CDR3 DNA follows: TGTGCCAGCACCTCCACCGGTGGGGGGCTACGATGGCAGTACTTC.

J is TRBJ2-7 and V is TRBV7-8; 9 nucleotides line up with TRBD2. This CDR3 is built from 16 residues. Trimming took 5 bases from V and 6 from J; bases not matched to a gene: 14. Germline CDR1 SGHVS, CDR2 FQNEAQ. CDR3 in amino acids: CASSQSSGAASGEQYF. For the CDR3, the DNA is TGTGCCAGCAGCCAGTCTAGCGGGGCGGCCAGTGGCGAGCAGTACTTC. The variable domain in full, completed from reference TRBV7-8 and TRBJ2-7, reads GAGVSQSPRYKVAKRGQDVALRCDPISGHVSLFWYQQALGQGPEFLTYFQNEAQLDKSGLPSDRFFAERPEGSVSTLKIQRTQQEDSAVYLCASSQSSGAASGEQYFGPGTRLTVT.

J is TRBJ1-6 and V is TRBV30; tentatively, D is TRBD1 (6 bases). The CDR3 is made up of 14 amino acids. The germline V gene encodes CDR1 GTSNPN and CDR2 SVGIG (reference sequence). Trimming removed 3 bases at V and 11 bases at J, with 17 bases between. CDR3 region: CAWSLPRGFTPLHF. DNA for the CDR3: TGTGCCTGGAGCCTACCCAGGGGCTTTACACCCCTCCACTTT.